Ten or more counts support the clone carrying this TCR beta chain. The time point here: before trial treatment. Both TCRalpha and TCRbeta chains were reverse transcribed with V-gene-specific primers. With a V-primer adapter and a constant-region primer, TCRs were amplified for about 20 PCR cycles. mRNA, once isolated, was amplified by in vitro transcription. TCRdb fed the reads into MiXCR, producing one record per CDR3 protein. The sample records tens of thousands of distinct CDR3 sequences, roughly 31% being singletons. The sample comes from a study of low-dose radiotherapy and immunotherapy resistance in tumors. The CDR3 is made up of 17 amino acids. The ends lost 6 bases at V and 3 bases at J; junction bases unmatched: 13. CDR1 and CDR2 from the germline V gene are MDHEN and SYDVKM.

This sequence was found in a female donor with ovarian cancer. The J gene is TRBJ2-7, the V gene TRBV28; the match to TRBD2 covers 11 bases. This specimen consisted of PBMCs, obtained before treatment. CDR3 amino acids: CASRRYALAGEDYEQYF. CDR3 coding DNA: TGTGCCAGCAGACGGTACGCACTAGCGGGGGAAGACTACGAGCAGTACTTC.